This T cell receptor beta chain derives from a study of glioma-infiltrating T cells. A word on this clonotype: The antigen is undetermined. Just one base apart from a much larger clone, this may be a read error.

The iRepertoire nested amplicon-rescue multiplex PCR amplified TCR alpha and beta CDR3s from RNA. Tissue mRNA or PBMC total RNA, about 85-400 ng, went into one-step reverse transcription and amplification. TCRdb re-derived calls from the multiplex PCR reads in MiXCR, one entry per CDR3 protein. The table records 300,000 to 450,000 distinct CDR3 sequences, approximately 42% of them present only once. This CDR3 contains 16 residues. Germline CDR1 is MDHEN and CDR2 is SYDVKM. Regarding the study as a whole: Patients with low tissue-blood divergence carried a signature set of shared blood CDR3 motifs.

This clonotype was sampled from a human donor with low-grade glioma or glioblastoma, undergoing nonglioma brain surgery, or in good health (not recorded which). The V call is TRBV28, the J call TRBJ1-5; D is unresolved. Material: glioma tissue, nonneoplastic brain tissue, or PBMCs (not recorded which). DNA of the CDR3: TGTGCCAGCAGCCGCCAGGCGGGAATGGGCAATCAGCCCAAGCATTTT. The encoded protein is CASSRQAGMGNQPKHF. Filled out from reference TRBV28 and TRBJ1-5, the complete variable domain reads DVKVTQSSRYLVKRTGEKVFLECVQDMDHENMFWYRQDPGLGLRLIYFSYDVKMKEKGDIPEGYSVSREKKERFSLILESASTNQTSMYLCASSRQAGMGNQPKHFGDGTRLSIL.